The clone carrying this TCR beta chain was observed a few times. This record belongs to a study of blood T cells in healthy people across ages. The second PCR ran about 7 to 12 cycles with a sample-barcoded 5' primer and J-beta primers. TCRdb re-called the 5' RACE reads with MiXCR, one entry per CDR3 protein. The sample records almost 300,000 distinct CDR3 sequences, roughly 27% being singletons. The V end was cut by 0 bases, the J end by 2 bases, with 9 bases between. The CDR3 is 15 amino acids. The germline gives CDR1 SGHRS, CDR2 YFSETQ. Every sample had a minimum of 6.5 million PBMCs isolated. The TCR sequence derives from a woman between 70 and 85 years old in good health. The chain joins TRBV5-1 to TRBJ1-5; tentatively, D is TRBD1 (5 bases). The sequenced sample was blood. This CDR3 reads CASSLEGPGNQPQHF. CDR3 DNA: TGCGCCAGCAGCTTGGAGGGGCCTGGCAATCAGCCCCAGCATTTT.